These 27 T cell receptor beta chains came from one sample sequenced in a study of technical replicates of blood from a few donors. TCRdb keeps only in-frame clones here, not all; method: immunoSEQ multiplex PCR. The table includes about 62,000 clones, more than 95% detected once. The sequenced sample consisted of T cells isolated from PBMCs. These receptors came from a human donor in good health.

The V call is TRBV9, the J call TRBJ1-6; D unclear. Between the trimmed V and J ends, which lost 0 bases and 12 bases, there was a span of 13 bases. The germline V gene has CDR1 SGDLS and CDR2 YYNGEE. The CDR3 has 14 amino acids. DNA of the CDR3: TGTGCCAGCAGCGTAGGGACTATAAGCAAACCCCTCCACTTT. As protein: CASSVGTISKPLHF.

The chain is built from TRBV7-9 and TRBJ2-7; 12 bases are shared with TRBD2. Germline V CDR1 and CDR2: SEHNR, FQNEAQ (reference sequence). The CDR3 has 14 residues. J gave up 3 bases and V 4 bases, and 1 base lay outside the gene matches. The chain's CDR3 is CASSSLAGGYEQYF. The CDR3 coding sequence is TGTGCCAGCAGCTCACTAGCGGGAGGCTACGAGCAGTACTTC.

V and J are TRBV2 and TRBJ1-1, with D possibly being TRBD1 (6 bases). The CDR3 totals 13 residues. Trimming removed 4 bases at V and 11 bases at J, with 17 bases between. Germline values: CDR1 SNHLY, CDR2 FYNNEI. In nucleotides, the CDR3 is TGTGCCAGCAGTGGCAACAGGGAAGTGTGGGCTTTCTTT. Translating gives CASSGNREVWAFF.

The rearrangement uses TRBV7-8 and TRBJ2-7; D not certain. The CDR3 is made up of 16 amino acids. Germline V lookup: CDR1 SGHVS, CDR2 FQNEAQ. V lost 0 bases to trimming and J lost 2 bases, with 14 bases between them. The CDR3 region has the DNA TGTGCCAGCAGCTTAGCGGGCAGAACCCTCCCCTACGAGCAGTACTTC. As protein: CASSLAGRTLPYEQYF. The entire variable domain, with the rest obtained from reference TRBV7-8 and TRBJ2-7, is as follows: GAGVSQSPRYKVAKRGQDVALRCDPISGHVSLFWYQQALGQGPEFLTYFQNEAQLDKSGLPSDRFFAERPEGSVSTLKIQRTQQEDSAVYLCASSLAGRTLPYEQYFGPGTRLTVT.

The rearrangement joins TRBV5-8 to TRBJ2-5; D gene unclear. V lost 6 bases to trimming and J lost 4 bases, with 16 bases between them. Germline CDR1 and CDR2: SGHTS and YDEGEE. The CDR3 consists of 14 residues. CDR3 DNA sequence: TGTGCCAGCATAAGAAGCCCAACGCGAGAGACCCAGTACTTC. Its protein product is CASIRSPTRETQYF.

The V call is TRBV5-6, the J call TRBJ1-2; weak D call: TRBD1 (6 bases). Between the trimmed V and J ends, which lost 4 bases and 7 bases, there was a span of 8 bases. The CDR3 sequence is 11 residues long. Germline V lookup: CDR1 SGHDT, CDR2 YYEEEE. CDR3 sequence (DNA): TGTGCCAGCAGCCGGGACACTGGCTACACCTTC. Its translation is CASSRDTGYTF. Full variable domain (remainder filled in from reference TRBV5-6 and TRBJ1-2): DAGVTQSPTHLIKTRGQQVTLRCSPKSGHDTVSWYQQALGQGPQFIFQYYEEEERQRGNFPDRFSGHQFPNYSSELNVNALLLGDSALYLCASSRDTGYTFGSGTRLTVV.

V gene TRBV11-2 combines with J gene TRBJ1-2, with 9 nucleotides matching TRBD1. Germline trimming cut 4 bases from V and 5 bases from J; bases unmatched to any gene: 20. The CDR3 runs 19 residues. Germline V lookup: CDR1 SGHAT, CDR2 FQNNGV. The CDR3 is CASSSGGRDRATVIYGYTF. The CDR3 bases are TGTGCCAGCAGCTCGGGGGGACGGGACAGGGCAACAGTTATATATGGCTACACCTTC.

CDR3: CASSGGAGSEQYF. DNA of the CDR3: TGTGCCAGCTCAGGCGGGGCCGGTTCCGAGCAGTACTTC. The chain has TRBV18 and TRBJ2-7; tentative D call: TRBD2 (6 bases). The CDR3 totals 13 residues. V shed 5 bases and J shed 6 bases, with 14 bases lying between them. Germline CDR1 and CDR2: KGHSH and LQKENI.

V usage is TRBV6-6 and J usage is TRBJ2-7; D might be TRBD1 (5 bases). The CDR3 consists of 13 residues. Trimming took 6 bases from V and 5 from J, leaving 14 bases between them. In germline, CDR1 is MNHNY, CDR2 SVGAGI (reference sequence). Written as DNA, the CDR3 is TGTGCCAGCAGATCTCAGGGTTCGGACGAGCAGTACTTC. This translates into CASRSQGSDEQYF.

As DNA, the CDR3 is TGTGCCAGCAGCGCTAGGGGGCCGGGCTACGAGCAGTACTTC. As protein: CASSARGPGYEQYF. The chain recombines TRBV6-1 with TRBJ2-7; 7 bases align to TRBD1. This CDR3 has 14 amino acids. The junction had 8 bases not matched to a gene; V was cut back by 6 bases and J by 3 bases. CDR1 MNHNS and CDR2 SASEGT come from the germline V gene.

The chain joins TRBV5-1 to TRBJ2-6; 9 bases match TRBD2. This CDR3 has 18 residues. Unmatched junction bases numbered 8, after V lost 4 bases and J lost 0 bases. Germline V gives CDR1 SGHRS, CDR2 YFSETQ. CDR3 coding DNA: TGCGCCAGCAGCCGAGGCGGGGGGGAGAACTCTGGGGCCAACGTCCTGACTTTC. Translation: CASSRGGGENSGANVLTF.

The gene calls are TRBV20-1 and TRBJ1-2; D is uncertain. Per germline, CDR1 DFQATT and CDR2 SNEGSKA (reference sequence). The CDR3 has 9 amino acids. V lost 2 bases and J 7 bases, leaving 2 bases between the germline ends. The CDR3, as DNA: TGCAGTGCTAGACTTGGCTACACCTTC. It yields the protein CSARLGYTF.

The chain has TRBV28 and TRBJ1-1; D remains ambiguous. Trimming removed 2 bases from V and 6 bases from J, with 10 bases in between. This CDR3 is 13 amino acids long. Germline V gives CDR1 MDHEN, CDR2 SYDVKM. For the CDR3, the DNA is TGTGCCAGCAGTTTAGTTTTTCGGGCTGAAGCTTTCTTT. This gives the protein CASSLVFRAEAFF.

The chain has TRBV28 and TRBJ2-1; tentatively, D is TRBD2 (6 bases). V was trimmed by 5 bases and J by 4 bases, leaving 15 bases between them. The CDR3 sequence is 15 residues long. The germline V gene encodes CDR1 MDHEN and CDR2 SYDVKM. The chain's CDR3 is CASSEPAGPYNEQFF. Here the CDR3 DNA reads TGTGCCAGCAGTGAACCGGCGGGACCTTACAATGAGCAGTTCTTC.

The chain is built from TRBV11-3 and TRBJ2-6; D perhaps matches TRBD2 (6 bases). Trimming pared 2 bases from V and 4 bases from J, leaving 12 bases between. CDR3 length: 16 amino acids. From germline, CDR1 is SGHNT and CDR2 YENEEA. CDR3 DNA: TGTGCCAGCAGCTTATGGAGGGACCCCGGGGCCAACGTCCTGACTTTC. Its protein is CASSLWRDPGANVLTF.

This clone has only one observation. The V call is TRBV30, the J call TRBJ1-4; the match to TRBD1 covers 9 bases. V shed 1 base and J 7 bases; nucleotides not matched to a gene: 4. CDR1 is GTSNPN and CDR2 is SVGIG in the germline V gene (reference sequence). There are 14 residues in the CDR3. CDR3 loop: CAWSDTGGGEKLFF. The CDR3 region has the DNA TGTGCCTGGAGTGATACAGGGGGCGGTGAAAAACTGTTTTTT.

The chain joins TRBV19 to TRBJ1-1; D is perhaps TRBD1 (6 bases). The CDR3 is 14 amino acids. CDR1 is LNHDA and CDR2 is SQIVND in the germline V gene (reference sequence). Trimming took off 6 bases at V and 4 bases at J, with 15 bases between the two ends. CDR3 in DNA: TGTGCCAGTAGGATGACAGGTGGGGCCACTGAAGCTTTCTTT. Translation: CASRMTGGATEAFF.

This clone was recorded only once. The rearrangement joins TRBV6-5 to TRBJ2-1; 7 bases agree with TRBD1. With 6 bases clipped from V and 2 bases from J, the junction kept 7 bases outside the gene matches. This CDR3 spans 15 amino acids. The germline CDR1 and CDR2 sequences are MNHEY and SVGAGI. CDR3 DNA sequence: TGTGCCAGCAGCCGGGACAGCCTGCCCTACAATGAGCAGTTCTTC. This codes for CASSRDSLPYNEQFF.

V is TRBV6-5 and J is TRBJ1-1, with TRBD1 as a possible D gene (5 bases). CDR3 length: 12 amino acids. The V end lost 6 bases, the J end lost 7 bases, and 12 bases lay between the germline ends. Germline V CDR1 and CDR2: MNHEY, SVGAGI. DNA for the CDR3: TGTGCCAGCAGACCCACAGGTGATGAAGCTTTCTTT. Amino acid sequence: CASRPTGDEAFF.

This chain links TRBV5-1 with TRBJ1-4; 7 bases line up with TRBD1. CDR3 length: 16 residues. J was trimmed by 8 bases and V by 4 bases; bases with no gene match: 14. CDR1 and CDR2 from the germline V gene are SGHRS and YFSETQ. The DNA of the CDR3 is TGCGCCAGCAGCGTAAACCCGACAGGGTCAGGGGAAAAACTGTTTTTT. Translated: CASSVNPTGSGEKLFF.

The J gene is TRBJ2-7, the V gene TRBV29-1; D is possibly TRBD2 (6 bases). The CDR3 totals 13 residues. Trimming took 4 bases from V and 6 from J, leaving 16 bases between them. Germline CDR1 reads SQVTM; CDR2 reads ANQGSEA. CDR3 in DNA: TGCAGCGTTGGGAGCGGGCACGGGGTCGAGCAGTACTTC. It yields the protein CSVGSGHGVEQYF.

The gene calls are TRBV6-6 and TRBJ1-5; possibly TRBD1 for D (5 bases). The CDR3 runs to 16 residues. V dropped 6 bases and J dropped 0 bases, with 15 bases sitting between them. CDR1 MNHNY and CDR2 SVGAGI come from the germline V gene (reference sequence). The CDR3 reads CASRGPQTYSNQPQHF. The CDR3 DNA sequence: TGTGCCAGCAGGGGGCCTCAGACTTATAGCAATCAGCCCCAGCATTTT.

J is TRBJ2-5 and V is TRBV2; D not certain. Trimming removed 4 bases from V and 3 bases from J, with 12 bases in between. Germline lookup yields CDR1 SNHLY and CDR2 FYNNEI. The CDR3 totals 14 residues. The CDR3 loop is CASSVPTPKETQYF. The CDR3 DNA reads as TGTGCCAGCAGTGTCCCGACACCCAAAGAGACCCAGTACTTC.

The chain links TRBV5-4 to TRBJ1-3, with 7 bases aligning to TRBD1. This CDR3 is 17 amino acids long. From germline, CDR1 is SGHNT and CDR2 YYREEE (reference sequence). The V segment lost 2 bases and the J segment 4 bases; nucleotides outside the gene matches: 12. The CDR3 spells CASSFASGQTGGNTIYF. CDR3 in DNA: TGTGCCAGCAGCTTCGCATCGGGACAGACGGGCGGAAACACCATATATTTT.

The chain employs TRBV20-1 and TRBJ2-1; D gene unclear. V lost 5 bases and J 8 bases, leaving 10 bases between the germline ends. CDR1 is DFQATT and CDR2 is SNEGSKA in the germline V gene (reference sequence). This CDR3 is built from 11 residues. The CDR3 loop reads CSALSVDEQFF. DNA for the CDR3: TGCAGTGCTCTTAGTGTTGATGAGCAGTTCTTC.

This CDR3 is CASSYLSGRRETQYF. The CDR3 DNA sequence: TGTGCCAGCAGTTACCTGAGCGGTCGGAGGGAGACCCAGTACTTC. The V and J genes are TRBV6-5 and TRBJ2-5, with a tentative D call TRBD2 (5 bases). CDR3 length: 15 amino acids. CDR1 is MNHEY, CDR2 SVGAGI, per germline. Trimming left V 2 bases short and J 5 bases short, with 15 bases between.

This clone was detected once. V and J are TRBV15 and TRBJ1-1; D uncertain. CDR1 is LNHNV, CDR2 YYDKDF, per germline (reference sequence). This CDR3 is 14 amino acids long. V shed 2 bases and J shed 0 bases, with 7 bases lying between them. CDR3 sequence: CATSRKQLNTEAFF. The DNA of the CDR3 is TGTGCCACCAGCAGAAAACAGCTGAACACTGAAGCTTTCTTT.